Included here is one T cell receptor beta chain sequence, with context. The antigen is undetermined. Here immunoSEQ multiplex PCR was the method, and the copy in TCRdb shows in-frame clones only, minus some. Here the sample spans some 2.3 million clones, 90% to 95% being singletons. This entry belongs to a study of shared clonotypes between healthy human individuals. Study-wide results and limits: As a rule, naive subsets had a larger estimated richness than memory subsets.

This CDR3 has 16 amino acids. Germline assignment: CDR1 MDHEN and CDR2 SYDVKM. After removal of 4 bases from V and 5 bases from J, the junction contained 7 bases not matched to a gene. This chain connects TRBV28 to TRBJ2-2; 10 nucleotides match TRBD1. Sequencing was done on a sample of naive CD4+ T cells from PBMCs. Sample subset: CD45RA+ positively selected. This sequence was found in a young man in good health. Some clones in this sample may be carry-over from other donors' samples. The CDR3 spells CASSSSGTGVTGELFF. CDR3 in DNA: TGTGCCAGCAGTTCATCCGGGACAGGGGTGACCGGGGAGCTGTTTTTT.